Given below is one T cell receptor (beta chain) in context. What it binds is not known. Sequenced by immunoSEQ multiplex PCR; TCRdb stores in-frame clones only, minus some. The data contain roughly 1,500,000 clones, 98% of them singletons. This record belongs to a study of shared clonotypes between healthy human individuals. Study overall: The composition of the donors was a couple of women and a few men aged 18 to 49. General study results and limits: Investigators expected sequencing depth to affect clonotype sharing among donors.

CDR1 is LNHDA, CDR2 SQIVND, per germline (reference sequence). The CDR3 is made up of 14 amino acids. Unmatched junction bases numbered 6, after V lost 5 bases and J lost 4 bases. The sequencing sample was made of naive CD4+ T cells sorted from blood. Indicated subset: CD45RA+ positively selected. This chain joins TRBV19 and TRBJ2-3; 7 nucleotides match TRBD2. This TCR came from a man aged 25-45 years in good health. The CDR3 nucleotides are TGTGCCAGTAGTCCAGCGGGATCGTCAGATACGCAGTATTTT. Its protein product is CASSPAGSSDTQYF.